This T cell receptor (beta chain) was retrieved from a study of shared clonotypes between healthy human individuals. The study's findings and limits: Unshared clonotypes carried lower generation probabilities than those common to all four donors. Only blood underwent sampling, and tissue repertoires likely differ. Larger estimated richness was generally seen in naive subsets than in memory subsets. Although depth was large, rarefaction showed that sequencing of the sorted subsets was incomplete.

The sample holds one count of this clone. Its antigen is unidentified. Germline V lookup: CDR1 SGHTA, CDR2 FQGNSA. Trimming cost V 1 base and J 2 bases, with 11 bases left between them. The CDR3 is made up of 15 amino acids. Sequencing was performed with immunoSEQ multiplex PCR; in TCRdb, only in-frame clones are kept and a portion is missing. The repertoire holds roughly 2.1 million clones, about 92% seen once, with approximately 1.7% in the top ten. The naive CD8 population came from CD45RO-negative cells selected for CCR7, without terminally differentiated effector memory CD45RA+ cells. The J gene is TRBJ2-5, the V gene TRBV7-2, with D maybe TRBD2 (5 bases). The source of this sequence is a man aged 18 to 30 in good health. Some clones in this sample may be carry-over from other donors' samples. Specimen: naive CD8+ T cells from PBMCs. CDR3 sequence (DNA): TGTGCCAGCAGCTTAGGGGCGGGTACTCAAGAGACCCAGTACTTC. Encoded protein: CASSLGAGTQETQYF.